Listed here is a single T cell receptor (beta chain). Its recognized antigen is unknown. The sample holds no much larger clone one base away, and base qualities are not on file. The CDR3, cysteine through phenylalanine, is 12 amino acids long. Only the CDR3 part of the read is kept: 36 bases, read in frame from the first base. CDR1 MNHEY and CDR2 SVGAGI were looked up in the germline V gene. The junction shows trimming of 8 bases on V and 1 base on J, plus 8 bases between the germline ends. These data belong to a study of blood T cell repertoires in COVID-19 (TCRdb year 2020). Notes on the research overall: The collaborator samples originated in the United States, Italy and Spain and spanned the acute and convalescent phases of COVID-19. The material from the prospective study consisted of cDNA or gDNA derived from T cells, B-cell-depleted T cells, or PBMCs. Subjects who had been exposed to COVID-19, were actively infected with it, or had recovered from it provided the deeply sampled blood TCRbeta repertoires that made up the dataset. A freely available public database, intended as a resource for researchers studying the immune response to SARS-CoV-2, is where the repertoires were released. The samples were drawn from two sources: the first 160 participants of the ongoing ImmuneRACE study, and about 1,300 subjects contributed by 6 global collaborators. A de-identified subject ID, COVID-19 status, age in years and sex were almost always included in the sample metadata. Where HLA class I and class II types were available, the types were taken from metadata supplied by the sample provider, not from assay-based typing.

Whole blood was collected in K2EDTA tubes by collaborating institutions according to the institutions' own protocols. For TCRbeta analysis, collaborator samples were shipped as frozen whole blood, as isolated PBMCs, or as DNA extracted from either sample type. TCRbeta CDR3 regions were amplified from genomic DNA by means of the immunoSEQ Assay, a bias-controlled multiplex PCR. The authors' analysis ran thus. Nucleated cell counts per sample were estimated from amplification of reference gene primers within the assay. To quantify the absolute abundance of each unique TCRbeta CDR3 rearrangement, sequence reads were collapsed and filtered. For each sample, productive Simpson clonality was calculated as the square root of Simpson's diversity index over productive rearrangements. The table comes from immuneACCESS by way of TCRdb, which keeps in-frame sequences with V and J called. Part of the clones is missing from these tables; in studies checked, under half for an unresolved V gene and the rest for unknown reasons. Clone size and V and J calls were adopted from that table, with D and trimming inferred from the DNA. The sample records around 250,000 clones, less than 90% of which are singletons. In total, the top ten clones hold under 6.5% of the sample.

The paper as a whole reports these results and caveats: Clinical and demographic metadata were provided uncurated, with the amount varying by source and participant.

The sequence is built from TRBV6-5 and TRBJ1-1, with no confidently assigned D gene. The receptor was derived from a man aged 60-69 years with acute or convalescent COVID-19. The sequencing sample was made of peripheral blood. At the DNA level, the sequence is TGTGCCAGCTCGCGTCAGAACACTGAAGCTTTCTTT. It codes for CASSRQNTEAFF.